Given below is one T cell receptor beta chain in context. The antigen is unknown. The read ends 3 residues shy of where the CDR3 ends; the end is completed using the germline J gene. The data belong to a study of Tregs in tolerant kidney transplant recipients. V was clipped by 0 bases and J by 0 bases, with 8 bases between them. There are 16 residues in the CDR3. Per the germline V gene, CDR1 is KGHSH and CDR2 is LQKENI. Mixed chimerism was transient after nonmyeloablative marrow transplants from related graft donors. Unstimulated regulatory T cells (CD4+CD25+CD127-), CD4+CD25- non-regulatory cells, CD4 and CD8 cells were FACS-sorted from thawed PBMCs. General study results and limits: For some patients, primers changed over time, blocking nucleotide-level comparison. Tregs expanded with activated donor B cells seemed most donor-specific.

Method: immunoSEQ multiplex PCR; TCRdb's copy keeps in-frame clones and lacks some. This table lists tens of thousands of clones. J is TRBJ2-2 and V is TRBV18; possible D gene TRBD2, 5 bases. The clonotype was recovered from a human patient who received a combined kidney and bone marrow transplant. Part of the T cell pool may stem from the graft donor. This specimen was CD4+ T cells from blood (PBMCs), taken 24 months after the transplant. The CDR3 spells CASSPPRGSNTGELFF. The part of the CDR3 DNA that was read is TGTGCCAGCTCACCACCGAGAGGGTCGAACACCGGGGAG.